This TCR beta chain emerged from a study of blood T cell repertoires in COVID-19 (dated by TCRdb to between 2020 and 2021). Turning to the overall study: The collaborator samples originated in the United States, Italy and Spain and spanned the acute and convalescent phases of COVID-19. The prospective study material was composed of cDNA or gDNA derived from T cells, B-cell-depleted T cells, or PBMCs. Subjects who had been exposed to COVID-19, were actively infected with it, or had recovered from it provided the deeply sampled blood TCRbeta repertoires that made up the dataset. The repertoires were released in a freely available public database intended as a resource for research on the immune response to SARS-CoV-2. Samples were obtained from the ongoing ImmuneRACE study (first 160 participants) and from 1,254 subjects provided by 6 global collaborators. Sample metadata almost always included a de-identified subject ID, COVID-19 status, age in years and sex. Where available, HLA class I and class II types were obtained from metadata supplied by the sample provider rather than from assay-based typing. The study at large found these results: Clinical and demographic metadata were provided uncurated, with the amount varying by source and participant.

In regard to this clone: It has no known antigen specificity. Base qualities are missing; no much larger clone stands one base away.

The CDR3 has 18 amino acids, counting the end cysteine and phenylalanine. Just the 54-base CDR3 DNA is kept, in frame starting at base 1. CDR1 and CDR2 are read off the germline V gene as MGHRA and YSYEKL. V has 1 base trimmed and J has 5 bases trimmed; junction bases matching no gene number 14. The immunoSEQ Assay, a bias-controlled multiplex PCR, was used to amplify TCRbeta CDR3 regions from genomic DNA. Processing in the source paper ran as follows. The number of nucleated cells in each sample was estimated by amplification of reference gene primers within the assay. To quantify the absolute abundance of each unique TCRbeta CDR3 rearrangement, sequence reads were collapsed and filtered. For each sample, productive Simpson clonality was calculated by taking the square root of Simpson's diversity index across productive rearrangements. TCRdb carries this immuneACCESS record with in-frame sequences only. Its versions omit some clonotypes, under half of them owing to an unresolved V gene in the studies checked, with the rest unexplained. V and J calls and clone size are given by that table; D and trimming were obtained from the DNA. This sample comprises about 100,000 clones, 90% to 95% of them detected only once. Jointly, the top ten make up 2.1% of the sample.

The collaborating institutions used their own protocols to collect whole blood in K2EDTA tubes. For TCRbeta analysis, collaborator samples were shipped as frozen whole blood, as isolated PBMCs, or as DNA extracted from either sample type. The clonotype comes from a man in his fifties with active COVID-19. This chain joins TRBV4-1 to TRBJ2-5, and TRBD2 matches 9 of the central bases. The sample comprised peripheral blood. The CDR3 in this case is CASSQVLGTSGSGETQYF. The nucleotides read TGCGCCAGCAGCCAAGTTCTAGGCACTAGCGGGTCTGGGGAGACCCAGTACTTC.